Below, 11 T cell receptor beta chains from the same sample are listed, as sequenced in a study of cytomegalovirus exposure and HLA in healthy donors. Amplification used 60 Vbeta primers and 13 Jbeta primers. Libraries were prepared by immunoSEQ multiplex PCR; TCRdb keeps only in-frame clonotypes and omits some of them. The table for this sample gives about 38,000 clones. The material sequenced was PBMCs. These receptors came from a man aged 40-50 years in good health and CMV-seropositive.

To note about this clone: This CDR3 is also generated by other DNA sequences in the sample. The J gene is TRBJ2-3, the V gene TRBV7-6, with 11 bases fitting TRBD1. Germline V lookup: CDR1 SGHVS, CDR2 FNYEAQ. This CDR3 contains 15 residues. J was trimmed by 3 bases and V by 3 bases; bases with no gene match: 2. The CDR3 reads CASSLGQGGTDTQYF. The CDR3 DNA follows: TGTGCCAGCAGCTTGGGACAGGGGGGGACAGATACGCAGTATTTT.

V usage is TRBV7-9 and J usage is TRBJ1-6, with TRBD1 matching over 8 bases. The CDR3 length is 12 residues. In germline, CDR1 is SEHNR, CDR2 FQNEAQ (reference sequence). V dropped 11 bases and J dropped 10; count of bases not matched to a gene: 7. CDR3 region: CAGRTGYSPLHF. The CDR3 DNA reads as TGTGCCGGTCGGACAGGGTACTCACCCCTCCACTTT. The full variable domain, with the rest looked up from reference TRBV7-9 and TRBJ1-6, is DTGVSQNPRHKITKRGQNVTFRCDPISEHNRLYWYRQTLGQGPEFLTYFQNEAQLEKSRLLSDRFSAERPKGSFSTLEIQRTEQGDSAMYLCAGRTGYSPLHFGNGTRLTVT.

The V gene is TRBV19, the J gene TRBJ2-1, with 8 bases matching TRBD2. The CDR3 is 15 amino acids. Germline trimming cut 4 bases from V and 4 bases from J; bases unmatched to any gene: 6. The germline CDR1 and CDR2 sequences are LNHDA and SQIVND (reference sequence). This CDR3 reads CASSNSGDLYNEQFF. As DNA, the CDR3 is TGTGCCAGTAGTAATAGCGGGGACCTATACAATGAGCAGTTCTTC.

This chain joins TRBV2 and TRBJ2-5; 7 nucleotides line up with TRBD1. The germline CDR1 and CDR2 sequences are SNHLY and FYNNEI. Trimming cost V 8 bases and J 7 bases; bases outside gene matches: 13. The CDR3 has 14 residues. In DNA, the CDR3 is TGTGCCAGCGCCCCTAACGAGGGGGCGGGGACCCAGTACTTC. Its translation: CASAPNEGAGTQYF.

The chain employs TRBV18 and TRBJ2-7, with 14 bases fitting TRBD2. Germline CDR1 is KGHSH and CDR2 is LQKENI. Trimming removed 3 bases from V and 1 base from J; junction bases left unmatched: 5. The CDR3 has 17 amino acids. The CDR3 sequence: CASSPPGLAGDSYEQYF. DNA for the CDR3: TGTGCCAGCTCACCTCCGGGACTAGCGGGAGATTCCTACGAGCAGTACTTC.

The chain is built from TRBV19 and TRBJ1-2; the D gene is possibly TRBD1 (6 bases). Per the germline V gene, CDR1 is LNHDA and CDR2 is SQIVND (reference sequence). V was pared by 3 bases and J by 8 bases, with 16 bases between. This CDR3 has 14 residues. The CDR3 coding sequence is TGTGCCAGTAGTATCAGCGACAGGCGTCAAGGCTACACCTTC. Its protein product is CASSISDRRQGYTF. Full variable domain (remainder filled in from reference TRBV19 and TRBJ1-2): DGGITQSPKYLFRKEGQNVTLSCEQNLNHDAMYWYRQDPGQGLRLIYYSQIVNDFQKGDIAEGYSVSREKKESFPLTVTSAQKNPTAFYLCASSISDRRQGYTFGSGTRLTVV.

The chain carries TRBV6-6 and TRBJ2-1; TRBD1 is a possible D gene (6 bases). The CDR3 extends over 13 amino acids. V lost 2 bases and J lost 7, with 9 bases in between. Germline CDR1 MNHNY, CDR2 SVGAGI (reference sequence). CDR3 region: CASSYQGFNEQFF. For the CDR3, the DNA is TGTGCCAGCAGTTACCAGGGGTTTAATGAGCAGTTCTTC.

This sequence joins TRBV27 and TRBJ2-1; 7 positions match TRBD2. Germline assignment: CDR1 MNHEY and CDR2 SMNVEV (reference sequence). J was trimmed by 0 bases and V by 4 bases; bases with no gene match: 3. The length of the CDR3 is 15 residues. CDR3 nucleotides: TGTGCCAGCAGTTCCCAGCGGGACTCCTACAATGAGCAGTTCTTC. This sequence encodes CASSSQRDSYNEQFF.

The rearrangement joins TRBV27 to TRBJ2-5; TRBD1 matches at 7 bases. The CDR3 runs to 15 residues. The V segment lost 2 bases and the J segment 11 bases; nucleotides outside the gene matches: 14. The germline CDR1 and CDR2 sequences are MNHEY and SMNVEV (reference sequence). The CDR3 bases are TGTGCCAGCAGTTTAGGTGGGGCCAGGGGGTCTCGGCAGTACTTC. Translation: CASSLGGARGSRQYF.

This chain links TRBV6-6 with TRBJ1-2; 7 positions agree with TRBD1. CDR1 is MNHNY and CDR2 is SVGAGI in the germline V gene (reference sequence). J was trimmed by 6 bases and V by 4 bases; bases with no gene match: 11. The CDR3 runs to 15 residues. CDR3 sequence reads: CASSSGQRHYNGYTF. The CDR3 DNA sequence: TGTGCCAGCAGTTCGGGACAGCGGCACTATAATGGCTACACCTTC.

V is TRBV27 and J is TRBJ2-1, with TRBD2 matching over 9 bases. Trimming at V came to 7 bases and at J to 2 bases, leaving 9 bases not matched to a gene. The CDR3 has 16 residues. Germline loops: CDR1 MNHEY, CDR2 SMNVEV (reference sequence). CDR3 amino acids: CASTPSGIITYNEQFF. The CDR3 DNA reads TGTGCCAGCACTCCTAGCGGGATAATCACCTACAATGAGCAGTTCTTC.